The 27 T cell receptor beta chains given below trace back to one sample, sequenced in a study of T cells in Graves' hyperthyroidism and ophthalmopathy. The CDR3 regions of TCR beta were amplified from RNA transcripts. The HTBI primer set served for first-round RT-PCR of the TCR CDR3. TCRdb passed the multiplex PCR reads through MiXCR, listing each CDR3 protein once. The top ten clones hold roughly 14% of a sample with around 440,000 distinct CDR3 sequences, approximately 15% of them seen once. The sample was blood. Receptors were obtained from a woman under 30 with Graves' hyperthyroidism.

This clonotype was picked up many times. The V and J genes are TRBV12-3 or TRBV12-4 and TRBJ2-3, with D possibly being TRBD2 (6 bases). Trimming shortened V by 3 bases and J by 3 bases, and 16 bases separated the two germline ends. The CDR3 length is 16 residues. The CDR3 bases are TGTGCCAGCAGTTTCAATGTCGGGGGAGAGACAGATACGCAGTATTTT. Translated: CASSFNVGGETDTQYF.

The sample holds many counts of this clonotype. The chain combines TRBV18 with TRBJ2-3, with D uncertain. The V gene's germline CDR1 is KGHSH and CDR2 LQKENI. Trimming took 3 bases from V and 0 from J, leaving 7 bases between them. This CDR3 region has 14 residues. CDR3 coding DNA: TGTGCCAGCTCACCCCAACAGAGCACAGATACGCAGTATTTT. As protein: CASSPQQSTDTQYF.

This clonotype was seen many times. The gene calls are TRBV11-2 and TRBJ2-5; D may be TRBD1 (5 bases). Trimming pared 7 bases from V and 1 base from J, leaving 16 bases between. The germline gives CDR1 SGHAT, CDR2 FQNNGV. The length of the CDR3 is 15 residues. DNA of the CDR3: TGTGCCAGCACCGACCATGACAGTGCCCAAGAGACCCAGTACTTC. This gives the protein CASTDHDSAQETQYF.

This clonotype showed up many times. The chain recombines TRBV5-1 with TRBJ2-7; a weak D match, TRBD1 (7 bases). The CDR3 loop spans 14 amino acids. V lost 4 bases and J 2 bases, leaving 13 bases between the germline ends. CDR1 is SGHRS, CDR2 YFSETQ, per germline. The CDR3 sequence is CASSEGGTAYEQYF. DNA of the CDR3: TGCGCCAGCAGCGAAGGCGGGACAGCCTACGAGCAGTACTTC.

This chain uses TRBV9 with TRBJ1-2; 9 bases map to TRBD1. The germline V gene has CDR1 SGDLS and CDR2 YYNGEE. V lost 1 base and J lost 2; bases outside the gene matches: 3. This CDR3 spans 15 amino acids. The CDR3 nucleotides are TGTGCCAGCAGCGTAACAGGGGGCCGGAACTATGGCTACACCTTC. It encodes CASSVTGGRNYGYTF. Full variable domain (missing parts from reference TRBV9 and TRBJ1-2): DSGVTQTPKHLITATGQRVTLRCSPRSGDLSVYWYQQSLDQGLQFLIQYYNGEERAKGNILERFSAQQFPDLHSELNLSSLELGDSALYFCASSVTGGRNYGYTFGSGTRLTVV.

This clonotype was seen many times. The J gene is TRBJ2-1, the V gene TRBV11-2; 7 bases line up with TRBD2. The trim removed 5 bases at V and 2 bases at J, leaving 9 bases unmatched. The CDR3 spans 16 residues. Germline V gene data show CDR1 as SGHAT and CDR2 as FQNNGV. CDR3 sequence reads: CASSINLAVPYNEQFF. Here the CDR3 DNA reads TGTGCCAGCAGCATAAATCTAGCGGTCCCCTACAATGAGCAGTTCTTC.

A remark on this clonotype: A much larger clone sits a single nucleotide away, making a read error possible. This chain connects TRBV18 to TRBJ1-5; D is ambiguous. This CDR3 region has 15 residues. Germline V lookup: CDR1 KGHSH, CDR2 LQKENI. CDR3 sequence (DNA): TGTGCCAGCTCACCTCAGGCTCATAGCAGTCAGCCCCAGCATTTT. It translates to CASSPQAHSSQPQHF.

The DNA for the CDR3 is TGTGCCACCAGCAGAGATCGGGCAGGCGGGGCAGATACGCAGTATTTT. Protein sequence: CATSRDRAGGADTQYF. The chain is built from TRBV15 and TRBJ2-3; a possible D gene is TRBD2 (6 bases). Germline V gene lookup returns CDR1 LNHNV and CDR2 YYDKDF (reference sequence). The CDR3 has 16 amino acids. V was trimmed by 0 bases and J by 4 bases, leaving 14 bases between them. The whole variable domain, remainder taken from reference TRBV15 and TRBJ2-3, is DAMVIQNPRYQVTQFGKPVTLSCSQTLNHNVMYWYQQKSSQAPKLLFHYYDKDFNNEADTPDNFQSRRPNTSFCFLDIRSPGLGDTAMYLCATSRDRAGGADTQYFGPGTRLTVL.

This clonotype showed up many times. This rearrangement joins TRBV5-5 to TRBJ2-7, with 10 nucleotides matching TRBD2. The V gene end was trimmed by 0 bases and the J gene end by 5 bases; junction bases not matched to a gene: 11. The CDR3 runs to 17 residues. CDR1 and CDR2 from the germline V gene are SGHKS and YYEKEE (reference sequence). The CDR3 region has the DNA TGTGCCAGCAGCTTGGCCGGGACTAGCGAGAAGGGGAACGAGCAGTACTTC. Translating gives CASSLAGTSEKGNEQYF.

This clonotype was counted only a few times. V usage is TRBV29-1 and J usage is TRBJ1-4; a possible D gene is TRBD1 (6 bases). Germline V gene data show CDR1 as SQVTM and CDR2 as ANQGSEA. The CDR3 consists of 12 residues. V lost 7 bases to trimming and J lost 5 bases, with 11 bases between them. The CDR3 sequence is CSAGVGNEKLFF. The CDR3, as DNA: TGCAGCGCAGGGGTAGGGAATGAAAAACTGTTTTTT. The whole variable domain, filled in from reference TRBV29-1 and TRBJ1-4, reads SAVISQKPSRDICQRGTSLTIQCQVDSQVTMMFWYRQQPGQSLTLIATANQGSEATYESGFVIDKFPISRPNLTFSTLTVSNMSPEDSSIYLCSAGVGNEKLFFGSGTQLSVL.

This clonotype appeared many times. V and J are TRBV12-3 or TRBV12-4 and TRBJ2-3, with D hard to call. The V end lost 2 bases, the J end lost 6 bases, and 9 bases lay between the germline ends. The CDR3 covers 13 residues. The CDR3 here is CASSLLRLDTQYF. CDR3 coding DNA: TGTGCCAGCAGTTTATTGAGGCTGGATACGCAGTATTTT.

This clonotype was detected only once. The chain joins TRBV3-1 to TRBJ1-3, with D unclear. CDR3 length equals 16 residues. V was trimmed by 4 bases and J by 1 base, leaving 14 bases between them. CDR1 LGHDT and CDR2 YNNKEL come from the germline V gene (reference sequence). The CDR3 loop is CASSLVTPMSGNTIYF. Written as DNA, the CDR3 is TGTGCCAGCAGCCTTGTGACCCCTATGTCTGGAAACACCATATATTTT.

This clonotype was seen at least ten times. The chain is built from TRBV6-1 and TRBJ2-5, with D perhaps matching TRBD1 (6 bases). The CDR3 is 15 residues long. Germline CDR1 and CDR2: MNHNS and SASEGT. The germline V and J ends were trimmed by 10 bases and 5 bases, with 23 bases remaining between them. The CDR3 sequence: CATFRLRGAGETQYF. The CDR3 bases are TGTGCCACTTTCCGGCTCAGGGGAGCCGGGGAGACCCAGTACTTC.

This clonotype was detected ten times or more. The CDR3: CSARVGGVSNQPQHF. In DNA form, the CDR3 reads TGCAGTGCTAGGGTTGGGGGGGTTAGCAATCAGCCCCAGCATTTT. This sequence joins TRBV20-1 and TRBJ1-5, with a weak D call TRBD1 (5 bases). Germline assignment: CDR1 DFQATT and CDR2 SNEGSKA (reference sequence). V gave up 3 bases and J gave up 0 bases, with 12 bases separating them. This CDR3 comprises 15 residues.

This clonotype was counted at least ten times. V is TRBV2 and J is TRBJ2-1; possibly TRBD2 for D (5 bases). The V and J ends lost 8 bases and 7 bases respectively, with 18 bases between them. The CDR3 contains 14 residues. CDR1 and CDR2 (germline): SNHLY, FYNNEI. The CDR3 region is CASAENKAGNEQFF. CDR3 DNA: TGTGCCAGCGCGGAGAATAAGGCGGGTAATGAGCAGTTCTTC.

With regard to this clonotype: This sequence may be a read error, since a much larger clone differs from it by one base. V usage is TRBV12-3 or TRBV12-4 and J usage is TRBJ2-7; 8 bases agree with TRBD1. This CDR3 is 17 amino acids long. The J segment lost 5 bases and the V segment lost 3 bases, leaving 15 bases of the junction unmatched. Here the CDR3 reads CASSFLGQVLPRDEQYF. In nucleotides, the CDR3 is TGTGCCAGCAGTTTTTTGGGACAGGTCTTACCCAGGGACGAGCAGTACTTC.

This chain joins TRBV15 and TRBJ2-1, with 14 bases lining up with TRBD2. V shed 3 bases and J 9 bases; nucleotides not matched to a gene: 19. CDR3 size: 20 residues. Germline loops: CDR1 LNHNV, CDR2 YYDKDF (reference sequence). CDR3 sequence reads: CATSSPGLAGVWGRGGEQFF. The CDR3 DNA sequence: TGTGCCACCAGCAGTCCGGGACTAGCGGGAGTTTGGGGGCGGGGCGGTGAGCAGTTCTTC.

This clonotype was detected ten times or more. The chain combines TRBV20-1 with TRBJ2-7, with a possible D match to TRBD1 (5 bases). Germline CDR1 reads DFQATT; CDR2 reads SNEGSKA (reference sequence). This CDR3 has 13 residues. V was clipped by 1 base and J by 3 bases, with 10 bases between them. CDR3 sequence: CSARGGRDYEQYF. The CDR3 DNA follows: TGCAGTGCTAGAGGGGGCAGGGACTACGAGCAGTACTTC.

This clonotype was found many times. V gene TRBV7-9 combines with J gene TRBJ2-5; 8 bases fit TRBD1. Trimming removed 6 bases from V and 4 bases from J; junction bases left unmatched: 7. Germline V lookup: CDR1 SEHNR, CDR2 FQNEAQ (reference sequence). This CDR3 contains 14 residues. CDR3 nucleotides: TGTGCCAGCAGGAGCGACAGGGGCGGAGAGACCCAGTACTTC. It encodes CASRSDRGGETQYF.

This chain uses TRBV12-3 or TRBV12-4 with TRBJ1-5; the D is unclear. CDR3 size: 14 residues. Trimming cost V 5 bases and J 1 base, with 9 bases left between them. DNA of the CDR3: TGTGCCAGCAGTACGGGTTTCAGCAATCAGCCCCAGCATTTT. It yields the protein CASSTGFSNQPQHF.

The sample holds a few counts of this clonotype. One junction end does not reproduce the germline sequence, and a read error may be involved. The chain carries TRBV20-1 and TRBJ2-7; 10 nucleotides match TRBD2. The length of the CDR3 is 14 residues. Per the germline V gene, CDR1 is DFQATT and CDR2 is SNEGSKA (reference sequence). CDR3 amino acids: CSARTSGSSYEQHF. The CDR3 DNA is TGCAGTGCCAGGACTAGCGGCAGCTCCTACGAGCAGCACTTC.

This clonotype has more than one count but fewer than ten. CDR3 amino acids: CASSQDRGTGRHNEQFF. The CDR3 coding sequence is TGTGCCAGCAGCCAAGATAGGGGGACAGGACGCCACAATGAGCAGTTCTTC. The rearrangement joins TRBV14 to TRBJ2-1, with 8 bases lining up with TRBD1. CDR1 SGHDN and CDR2 FVKESK come from the germline V gene. Losses at the gene ends were 0 bases for V and 5 bases for J; bases not matched to a gene: 9. The CDR3 has 17 amino acids.

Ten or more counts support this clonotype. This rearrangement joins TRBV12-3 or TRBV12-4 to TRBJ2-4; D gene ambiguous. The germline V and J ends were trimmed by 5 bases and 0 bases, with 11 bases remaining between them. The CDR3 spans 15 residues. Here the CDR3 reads CASSESALAKNIQYF. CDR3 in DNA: TGTGCCAGCAGTGAGAGTGCCTTAGCCAAAAACATTCAGTACTTC.

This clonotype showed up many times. The CDR3 spells CASSLGGQVPLEQYF. Here the CDR3 DNA reads TGCGCCAGCAGCTTGGGGGGACAGGTCCCCTTGGAGCAGTACTTC. The genes are TRBV5-1 and TRBJ2-7, with 8 bases that match TRBD1. In germline, CDR1 is SGHRS, CDR2 YFSETQ. With V trimmed by 0 bases and J by 7 bases, 9 bases remained unmatched. This CDR3 has 15 amino acids. Full variable domain (rest looked up from reference TRBV5-1 and TRBJ2-7): KAGVTQTPRYLIKTRGQQVTLSCSPISGHRSVSWYQQTPGQGLQFLFEYFSETQRNKGNFPGRFSGRQFSNSRSEMNVSTLELGDSALYLCASSLGGQVPLEQYFGPGTRLTVT.

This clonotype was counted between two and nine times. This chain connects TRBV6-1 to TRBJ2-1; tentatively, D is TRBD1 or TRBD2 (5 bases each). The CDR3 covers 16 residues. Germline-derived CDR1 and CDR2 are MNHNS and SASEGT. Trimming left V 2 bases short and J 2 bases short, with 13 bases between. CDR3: CASSEFRGPPYNEQFF. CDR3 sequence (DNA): TGTGCCAGCAGTGAATTTAGGGGACCTCCCTACAATGAGCAGTTCTTC.

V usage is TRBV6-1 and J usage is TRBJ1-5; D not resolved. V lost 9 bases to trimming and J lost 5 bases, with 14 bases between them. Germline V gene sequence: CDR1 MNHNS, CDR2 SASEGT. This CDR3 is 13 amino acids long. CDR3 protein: CASCLGKYQPQHF. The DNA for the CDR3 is TGTGCCAGTTGTCTTGGGAAGTATCAGCCCCAGCATTTT.

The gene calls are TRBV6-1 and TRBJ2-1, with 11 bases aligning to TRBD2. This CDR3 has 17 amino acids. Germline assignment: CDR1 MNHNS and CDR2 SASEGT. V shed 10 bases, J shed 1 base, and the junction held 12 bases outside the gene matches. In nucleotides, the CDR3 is TGTGCCACCCAATGGGGGCTAGCGGGAGGATCCTACAATGAGCAGTTCTTC. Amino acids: CATQWGLAGGSYNEQFF.